This TCR beta chain was sequenced in a study of regulatory T cells in long-lasting Graves disease. The wider study: For under 3 months, newly diagnosed Graves' patients had been taking antithyroid drugs. Study conclusions and caveats: Patients whose Graves' disease persisted exhibited lower TCR diversity than those newly diagnosed. Thyroid tissue was not studied; only peripheral blood was. When disease was persistent, TRBV28, TRBJ1-2 and TRBJ2-5 were the favored segments.

As to time point: newly diagnosed GD, antithyroid drugs for less than 3 months. The TCR library was prepared using RNA isolated from PBMCs. About this clonotype: Its antigen is as yet unknown. This probably arose from a read error, given a far larger clone one base away.

The authors built TCR beta libraries using iRepertoire HTBI primers and Arm-PCR of CDR3 regions. MiXCR, applied by TCRdb to the multiplex PCR reads, yields one record per CDR3 protein. Among some 500,000 distinct CDR3 sequences listed, approximately 13% were seen once. The V gene's germline CDR1 is SNHLY and CDR2 FYNNEI. CDR3 length: 16 residues. This same sample was also taken into another study, of T cells in Graves' hyperthyroidism and ophthalmopathy.

The source material was peripheral blood mononuclear cells (PBMCs), sampled at new diagnosis, from a patient treated with antithyroid drugs. This sequence originates from a man aged 30 to 39 with Graves disease. The gene calls are TRBV2 and TRBJ2-3; 8 bases are shared with TRBD2. The J call could be wrong; TRBJ2-7 is a better fit for the DNA end. The CDR3 region is CASKMPAGVGTYEQYF. CDR3 sequence (DNA): TGTGCCAGCAAAATGCCAGCGGGAGTGGGGACCTACGAGCAGTACTTC.